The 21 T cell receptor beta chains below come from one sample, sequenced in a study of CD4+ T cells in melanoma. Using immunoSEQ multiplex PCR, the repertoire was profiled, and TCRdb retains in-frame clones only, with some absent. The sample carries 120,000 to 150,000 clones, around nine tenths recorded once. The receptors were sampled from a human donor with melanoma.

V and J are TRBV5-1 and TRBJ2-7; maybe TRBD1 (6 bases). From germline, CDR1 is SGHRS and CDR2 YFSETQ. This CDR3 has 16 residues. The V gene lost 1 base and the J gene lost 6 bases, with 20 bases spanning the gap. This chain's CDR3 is CASSLTSTGLVSEQYF. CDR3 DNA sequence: TGCGCCAGCAGCTTGACCTCGACAGGCTTAGTATCCGAGCAGTACTTC.

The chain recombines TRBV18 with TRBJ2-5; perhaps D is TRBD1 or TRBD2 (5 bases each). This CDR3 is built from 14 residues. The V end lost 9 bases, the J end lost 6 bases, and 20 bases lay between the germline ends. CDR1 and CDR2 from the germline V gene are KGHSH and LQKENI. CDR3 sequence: CASLNGDGPKTQYF. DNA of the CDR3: TGTGCCAGTCTTAATGGGGACGGCCCAAAGACCCAGTACTTC.

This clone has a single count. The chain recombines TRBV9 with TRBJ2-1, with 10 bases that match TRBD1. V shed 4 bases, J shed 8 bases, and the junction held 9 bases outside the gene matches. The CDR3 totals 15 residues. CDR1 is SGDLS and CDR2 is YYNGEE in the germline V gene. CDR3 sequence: CASSIRQGARDEQFF. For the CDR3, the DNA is TGTGCCAGCAGCATAAGACAGGGGGCGAGGGATGAGCAGTTCTTC.

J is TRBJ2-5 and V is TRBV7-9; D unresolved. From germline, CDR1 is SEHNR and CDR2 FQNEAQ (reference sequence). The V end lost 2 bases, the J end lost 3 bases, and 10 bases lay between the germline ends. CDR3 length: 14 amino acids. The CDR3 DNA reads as TGTGCCAGCAGCTTAATGACGCGCGAAGAGACCCAGTACTTC. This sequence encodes CASSLMTREETQYF.

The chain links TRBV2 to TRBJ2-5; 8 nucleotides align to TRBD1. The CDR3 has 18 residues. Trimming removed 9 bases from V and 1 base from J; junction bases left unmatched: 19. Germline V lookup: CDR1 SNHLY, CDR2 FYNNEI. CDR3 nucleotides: TGTGCCAGTTACGGGGCAGGGGGCTTTTTAGGGGGCCAAGAGACCCAGTACTTC. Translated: CASYGAGGFLGGQETQYF.

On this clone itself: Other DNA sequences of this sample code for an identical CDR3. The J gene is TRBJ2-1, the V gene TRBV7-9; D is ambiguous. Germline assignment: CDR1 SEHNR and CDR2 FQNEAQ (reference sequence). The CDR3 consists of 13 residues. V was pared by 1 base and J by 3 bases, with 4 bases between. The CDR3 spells CASSLGFYNEQFF. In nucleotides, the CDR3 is TGTGCCAGCAGCTTAGGTTTCTACAATGAGCAGTTCTTC.

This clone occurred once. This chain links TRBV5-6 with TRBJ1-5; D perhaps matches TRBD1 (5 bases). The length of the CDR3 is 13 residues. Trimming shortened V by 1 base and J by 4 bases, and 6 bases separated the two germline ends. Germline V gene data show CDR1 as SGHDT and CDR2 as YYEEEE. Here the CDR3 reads CASSLRGNQPQHF. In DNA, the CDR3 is TGTGCCAGCAGCTTGCGGGGGAATCAGCCCCAGCATTTT.

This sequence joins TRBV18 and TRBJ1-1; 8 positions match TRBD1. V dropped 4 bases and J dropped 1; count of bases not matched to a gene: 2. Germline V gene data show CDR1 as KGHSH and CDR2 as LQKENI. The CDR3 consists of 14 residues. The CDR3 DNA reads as TGTGCCAGCTCACGGACAGGGAAGAACACTGAAGCTTTCTTT. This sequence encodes CASSRTGKNTEAFF. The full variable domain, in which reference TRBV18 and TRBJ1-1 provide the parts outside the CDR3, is NAGVMQNPRHLVRRRGQEARLRCSPMKGHSHVYWYRQLPEEGLKFMVYLQKENIIDESGMPKERFSAEFPKEGPSILRIQQVVRGDSAAYFCASSRTGKNTEAFFGQGTRLTVV.

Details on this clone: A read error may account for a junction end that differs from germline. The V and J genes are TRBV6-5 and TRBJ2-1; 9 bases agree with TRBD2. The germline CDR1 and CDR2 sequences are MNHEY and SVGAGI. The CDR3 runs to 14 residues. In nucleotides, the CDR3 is TGCGTTTCCCGGAGCGGGGGGCATAACAATGAGCAGTTCTTC. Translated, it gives CVSRSGGHNNEQFF.

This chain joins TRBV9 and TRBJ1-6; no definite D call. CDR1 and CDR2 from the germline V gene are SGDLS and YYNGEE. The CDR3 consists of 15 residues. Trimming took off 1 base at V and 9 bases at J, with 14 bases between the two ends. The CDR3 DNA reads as TGTGCCAGCAGCGTAAGTCCGGGGAGTGGTTCACCCCTCCACTTT. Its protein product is CASSVSPGSGSPLHF.

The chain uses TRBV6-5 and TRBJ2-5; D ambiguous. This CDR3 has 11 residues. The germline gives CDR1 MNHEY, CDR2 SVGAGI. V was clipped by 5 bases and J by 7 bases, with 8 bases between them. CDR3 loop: CASSKLGTQYF. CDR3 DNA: TGTGCCAGCAGTAAATTGGGGACCCAGTACTTC.

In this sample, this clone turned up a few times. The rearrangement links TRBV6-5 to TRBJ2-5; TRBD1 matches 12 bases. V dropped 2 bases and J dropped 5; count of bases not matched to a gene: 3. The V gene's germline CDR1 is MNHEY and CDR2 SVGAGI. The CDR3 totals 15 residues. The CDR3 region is CASSYGDRGHETQYF. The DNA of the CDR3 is TGTGCCAGCAGTTACGGGGACAGGGGGCATGAGACCCAGTACTTC.

CDR3 DNA: TGTGCCAGCAGTACCCTAAGCGGGGTTTCACCCCTCCACTTT. Translation gives CASSTLSGVSPLHF. The gene calls are TRBV28 and TRBJ1-6; D unresolved. Germline V gives CDR1 MDHEN, CDR2 SYDVKM. Trimming took off 5 bases at V and 9 bases at J, with 14 bases between the two ends. This CDR3 has 14 residues. Together with reference TRBV28 and TRBJ1-6, the CDR3 gives the full variable domain: DVKVTQSSRYLVKRTGEKVFLECVQDMDHENMFWYRQDPGLGLRLIYFSYDVKMKEKGDIPEGYSVSREKKERFSLILESASTNQTSMYLCASSTLSGVSPLHFGNGTRLTVT.

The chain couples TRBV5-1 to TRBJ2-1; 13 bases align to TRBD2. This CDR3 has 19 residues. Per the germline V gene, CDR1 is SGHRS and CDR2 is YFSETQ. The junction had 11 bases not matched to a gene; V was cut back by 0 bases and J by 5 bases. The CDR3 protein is CASSLDPTSGGATDNEQFF. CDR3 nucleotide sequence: TGCGCCAGCAGCTTGGACCCCACTAGCGGGGGGGCCACGGACAATGAGCAGTTCTTC.

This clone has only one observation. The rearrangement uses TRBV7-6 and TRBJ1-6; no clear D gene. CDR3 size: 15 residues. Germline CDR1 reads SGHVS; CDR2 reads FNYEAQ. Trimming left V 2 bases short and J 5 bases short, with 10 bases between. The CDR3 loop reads CASSLFTVNNSPLHF. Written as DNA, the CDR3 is TGTGCCAGCAGCTTATTCACGGTGAATAATTCACCCCTCCACTTT.

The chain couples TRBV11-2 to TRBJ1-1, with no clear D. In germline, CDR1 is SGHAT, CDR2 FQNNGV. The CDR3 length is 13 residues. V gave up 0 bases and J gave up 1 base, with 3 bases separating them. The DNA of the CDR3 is TGTGCCAGCAGCTTAGAGCGGAACACTGAAGCTTTCTTT. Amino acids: CASSLERNTEAFF.

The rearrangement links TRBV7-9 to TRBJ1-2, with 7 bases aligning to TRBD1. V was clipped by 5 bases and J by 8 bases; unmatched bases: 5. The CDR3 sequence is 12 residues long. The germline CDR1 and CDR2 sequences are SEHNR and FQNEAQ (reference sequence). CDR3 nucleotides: TGTGCCAGCAGCCCCACAGGGGTCGGCTACACCTTC. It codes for CASSPTGVGYTF.

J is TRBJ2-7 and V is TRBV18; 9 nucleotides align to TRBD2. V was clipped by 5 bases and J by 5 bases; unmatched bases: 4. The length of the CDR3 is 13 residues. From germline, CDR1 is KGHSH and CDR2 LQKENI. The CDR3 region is CASSILAGDEQYF. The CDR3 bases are TGTGCCAGCTCAATACTAGCGGGTGACGAGCAGTACTTC.

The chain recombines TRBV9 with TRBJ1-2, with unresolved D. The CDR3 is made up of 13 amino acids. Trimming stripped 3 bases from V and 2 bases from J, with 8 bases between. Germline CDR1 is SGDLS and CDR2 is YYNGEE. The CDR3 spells CASSALQNYGYTF. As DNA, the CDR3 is TGTGCCAGCAGCGCTCTCCAGAACTATGGCTACACCTTC.

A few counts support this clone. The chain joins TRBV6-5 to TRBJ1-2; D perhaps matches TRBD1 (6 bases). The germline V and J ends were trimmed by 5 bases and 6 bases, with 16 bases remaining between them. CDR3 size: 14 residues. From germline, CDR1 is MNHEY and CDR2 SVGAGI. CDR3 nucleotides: TGTGCCAGCAGTGGCGGGCCAGGGGTAGATGGCTACACCTTC. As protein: CASSGGPGVDGYTF.

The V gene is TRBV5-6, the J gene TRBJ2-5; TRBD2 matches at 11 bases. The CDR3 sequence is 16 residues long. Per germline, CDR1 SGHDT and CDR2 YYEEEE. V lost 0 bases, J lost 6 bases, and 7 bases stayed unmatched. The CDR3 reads CASSLETSGDPQTQYF. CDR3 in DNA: TGTGCCAGCAGCTTGGAGACTAGCGGGGACCCCCAGACCCAGTACTTC.